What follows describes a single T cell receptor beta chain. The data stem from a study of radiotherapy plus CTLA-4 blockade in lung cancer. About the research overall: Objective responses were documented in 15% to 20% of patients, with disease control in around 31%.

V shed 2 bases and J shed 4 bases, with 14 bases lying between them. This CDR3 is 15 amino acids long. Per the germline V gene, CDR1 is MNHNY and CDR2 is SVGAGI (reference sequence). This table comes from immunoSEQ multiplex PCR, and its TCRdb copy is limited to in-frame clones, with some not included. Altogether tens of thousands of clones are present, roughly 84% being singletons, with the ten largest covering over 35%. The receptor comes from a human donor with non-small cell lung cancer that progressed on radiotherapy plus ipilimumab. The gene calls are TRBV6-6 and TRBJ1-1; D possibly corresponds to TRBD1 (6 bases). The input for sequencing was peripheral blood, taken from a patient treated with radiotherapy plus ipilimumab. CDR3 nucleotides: TGTGCCAGCAGTTACGACGGGGGCTCGCGCACTGAAGCTTTCTTT. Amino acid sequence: CASSYDGGSRTEAFF.